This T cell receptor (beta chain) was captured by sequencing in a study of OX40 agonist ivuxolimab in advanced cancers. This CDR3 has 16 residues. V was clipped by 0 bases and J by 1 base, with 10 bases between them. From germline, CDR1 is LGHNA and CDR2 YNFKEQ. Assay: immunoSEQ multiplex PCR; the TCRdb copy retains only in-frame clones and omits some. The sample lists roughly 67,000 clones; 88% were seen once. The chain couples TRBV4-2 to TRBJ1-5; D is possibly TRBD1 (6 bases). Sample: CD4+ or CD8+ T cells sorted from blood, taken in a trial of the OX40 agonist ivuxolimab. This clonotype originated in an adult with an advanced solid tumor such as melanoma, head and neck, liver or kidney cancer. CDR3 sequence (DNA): TGTGCCAGCAGCCAAGATTCCGGACAGAGCAATCAGCCCCAGCATTTT. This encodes CASSQDSGQSNQPQHF.